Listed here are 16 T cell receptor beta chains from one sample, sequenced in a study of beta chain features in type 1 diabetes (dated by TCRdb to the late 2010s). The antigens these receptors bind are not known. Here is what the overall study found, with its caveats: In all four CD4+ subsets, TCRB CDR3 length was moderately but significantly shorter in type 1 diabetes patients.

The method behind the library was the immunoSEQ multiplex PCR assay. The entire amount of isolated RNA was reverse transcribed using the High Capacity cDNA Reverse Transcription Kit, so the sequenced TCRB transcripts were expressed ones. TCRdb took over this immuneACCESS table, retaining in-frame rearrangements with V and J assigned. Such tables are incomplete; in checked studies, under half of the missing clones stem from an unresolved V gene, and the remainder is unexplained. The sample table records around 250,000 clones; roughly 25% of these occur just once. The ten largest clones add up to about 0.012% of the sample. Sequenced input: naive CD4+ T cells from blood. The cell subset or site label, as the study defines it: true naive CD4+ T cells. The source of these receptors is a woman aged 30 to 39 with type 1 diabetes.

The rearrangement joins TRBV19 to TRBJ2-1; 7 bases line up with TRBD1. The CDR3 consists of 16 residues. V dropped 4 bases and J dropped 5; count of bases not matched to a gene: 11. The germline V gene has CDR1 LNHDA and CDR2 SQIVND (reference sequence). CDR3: CASSNPGGNANNEQFF. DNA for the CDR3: TGTGCCAGTAGTAATCCAGGGGGTAATGCGAACAATGAGCAGTTCTTC.

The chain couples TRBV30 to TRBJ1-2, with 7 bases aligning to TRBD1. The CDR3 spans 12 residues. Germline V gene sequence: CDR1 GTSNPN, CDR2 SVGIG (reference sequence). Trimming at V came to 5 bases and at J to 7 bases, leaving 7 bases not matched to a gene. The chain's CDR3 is CAWFQGESGYTF. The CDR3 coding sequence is TGTGCCTGGTTCCAGGGGGAATCTGGCTACACCTTC.

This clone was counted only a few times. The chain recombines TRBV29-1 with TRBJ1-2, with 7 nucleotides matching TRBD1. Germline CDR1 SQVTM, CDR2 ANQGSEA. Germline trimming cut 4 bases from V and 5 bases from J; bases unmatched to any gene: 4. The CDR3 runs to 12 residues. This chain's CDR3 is CSVVEGAYGYTF. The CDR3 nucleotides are TGCAGCGTTGTAGAGGGGGCGTATGGCTACACCTTC.

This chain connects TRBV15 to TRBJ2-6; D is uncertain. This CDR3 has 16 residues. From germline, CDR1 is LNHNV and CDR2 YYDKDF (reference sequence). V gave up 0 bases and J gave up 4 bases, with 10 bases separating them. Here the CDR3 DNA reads TGTGCCACCAGCAGAGATTCCGGGTCAGGGGCCAACGTCCTGACTTTC. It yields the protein CATSRDSGSGANVLTF. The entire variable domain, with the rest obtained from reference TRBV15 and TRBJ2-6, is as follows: DAMVIQNPRYQVTQFGKPVTLSCSQTLNHNVMYWYQQKSSQAPKLLFHYYDKDFNNEADTPDNFQSRRPNTSFCFLDIRSPGLGDTAMYLCATSRDSGSGANVLTFGAGSRLTVL.

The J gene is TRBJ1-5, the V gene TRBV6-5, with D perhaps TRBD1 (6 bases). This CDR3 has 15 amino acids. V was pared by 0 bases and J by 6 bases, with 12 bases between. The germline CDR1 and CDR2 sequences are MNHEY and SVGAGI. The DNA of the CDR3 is TGTGCCAGCAGTTACTCGAGGCAGGGGAGTCAGCCCCAGCATTTT. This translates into CASSYSRQGSQPQHF.

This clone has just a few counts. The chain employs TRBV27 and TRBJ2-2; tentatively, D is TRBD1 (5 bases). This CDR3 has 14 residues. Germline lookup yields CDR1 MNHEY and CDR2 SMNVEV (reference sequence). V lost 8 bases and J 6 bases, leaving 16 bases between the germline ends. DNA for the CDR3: TGTGCCAGCCGCGGCCAGGGAAAGCCCGGGGAGCTGTTTTTT. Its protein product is CASRGQGKPGELFF.

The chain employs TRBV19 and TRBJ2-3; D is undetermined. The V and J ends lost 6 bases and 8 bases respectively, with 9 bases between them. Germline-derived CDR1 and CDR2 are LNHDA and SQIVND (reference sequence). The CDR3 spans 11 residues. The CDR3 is CASSAGFTQYF. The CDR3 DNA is TGTGCCAGTAGCGCCGGGTTTACGCAGTATTTT.

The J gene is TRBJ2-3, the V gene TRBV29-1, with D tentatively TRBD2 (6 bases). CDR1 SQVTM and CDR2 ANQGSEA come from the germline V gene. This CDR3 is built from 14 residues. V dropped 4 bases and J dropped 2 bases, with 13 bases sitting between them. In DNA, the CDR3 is TGCAGCGTTGCGGGGGTACAAGTCACAGATACGCAGTATTTT. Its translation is CSVAGVQVTDTQYF.

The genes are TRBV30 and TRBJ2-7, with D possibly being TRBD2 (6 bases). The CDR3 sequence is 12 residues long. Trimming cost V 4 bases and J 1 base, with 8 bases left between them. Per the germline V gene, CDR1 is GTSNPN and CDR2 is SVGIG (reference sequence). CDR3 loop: CAWTGTSYEQYF. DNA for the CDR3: TGTGCCTGGACTGGGACTTCCTACGAGCAGTACTTC.

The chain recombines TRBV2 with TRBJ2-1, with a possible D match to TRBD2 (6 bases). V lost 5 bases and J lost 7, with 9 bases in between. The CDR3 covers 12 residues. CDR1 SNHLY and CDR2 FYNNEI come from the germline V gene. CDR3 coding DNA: TGTGCCAGCAGTACACGGGAGAATGAGCAGTTCTTC. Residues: CASSTRENEQFF.

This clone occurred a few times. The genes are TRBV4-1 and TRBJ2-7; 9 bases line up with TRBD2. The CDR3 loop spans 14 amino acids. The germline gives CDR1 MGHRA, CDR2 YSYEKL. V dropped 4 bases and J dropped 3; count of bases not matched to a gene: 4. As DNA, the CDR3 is TGCGCCAGCAGCCTAGGGACTAGCAGCTACGAGCAGTACTTC. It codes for CASSLGTSSYEQYF.

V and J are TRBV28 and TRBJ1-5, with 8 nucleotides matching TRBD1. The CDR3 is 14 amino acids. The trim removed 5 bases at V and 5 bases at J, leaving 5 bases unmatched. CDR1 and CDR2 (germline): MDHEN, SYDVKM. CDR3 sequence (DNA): TGTGCCAGCAGTCCTGGACAGGGCCATCAGCCCCAGCATTTT. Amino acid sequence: CASSPGQGHQPQHF.

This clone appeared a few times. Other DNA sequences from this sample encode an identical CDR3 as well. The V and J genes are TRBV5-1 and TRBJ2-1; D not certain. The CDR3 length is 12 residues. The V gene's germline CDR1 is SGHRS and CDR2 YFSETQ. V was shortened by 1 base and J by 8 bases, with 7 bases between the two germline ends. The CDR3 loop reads CASSLTGDEQFF. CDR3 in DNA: TGCGCCAGCAGCTTGACGGGTGATGAGCAGTTCTTC.

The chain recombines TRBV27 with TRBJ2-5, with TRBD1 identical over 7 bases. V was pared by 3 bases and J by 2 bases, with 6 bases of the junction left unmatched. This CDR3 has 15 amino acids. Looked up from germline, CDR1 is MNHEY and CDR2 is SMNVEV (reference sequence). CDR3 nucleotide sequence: TGTGCCAGCAGTTTCGAGGGGGCTCGTCAAGAGACCCAGTACTTC. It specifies CASSFEGARQETQYF.

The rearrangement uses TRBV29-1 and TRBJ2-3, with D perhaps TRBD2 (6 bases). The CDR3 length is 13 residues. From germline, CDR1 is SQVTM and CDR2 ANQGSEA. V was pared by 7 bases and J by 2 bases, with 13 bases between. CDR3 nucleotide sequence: TGCAGCGCTAGCGTAACGTTCACAGATACGCAGTATTTT. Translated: CSASVTFTDTQYF.

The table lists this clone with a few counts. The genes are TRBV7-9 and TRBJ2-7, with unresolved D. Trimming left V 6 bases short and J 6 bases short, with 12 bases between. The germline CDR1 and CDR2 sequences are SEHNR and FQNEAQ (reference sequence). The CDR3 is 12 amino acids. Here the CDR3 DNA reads TGTGCCAGCAGTTCGACCCCAGGCGAGCAGTACTTC. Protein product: CASSSTPGEQYF. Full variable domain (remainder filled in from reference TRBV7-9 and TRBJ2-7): DTGVSQNPRHKITKRGQNVTFRCDPISEHNRLYWYRQTLGQGPEFLTYFQNEAQLEKSRLLSDRFSAERPKGSFSTLEIQRTEQGDSAMYLCASSSTPGEQYFGPGTRLTVT.